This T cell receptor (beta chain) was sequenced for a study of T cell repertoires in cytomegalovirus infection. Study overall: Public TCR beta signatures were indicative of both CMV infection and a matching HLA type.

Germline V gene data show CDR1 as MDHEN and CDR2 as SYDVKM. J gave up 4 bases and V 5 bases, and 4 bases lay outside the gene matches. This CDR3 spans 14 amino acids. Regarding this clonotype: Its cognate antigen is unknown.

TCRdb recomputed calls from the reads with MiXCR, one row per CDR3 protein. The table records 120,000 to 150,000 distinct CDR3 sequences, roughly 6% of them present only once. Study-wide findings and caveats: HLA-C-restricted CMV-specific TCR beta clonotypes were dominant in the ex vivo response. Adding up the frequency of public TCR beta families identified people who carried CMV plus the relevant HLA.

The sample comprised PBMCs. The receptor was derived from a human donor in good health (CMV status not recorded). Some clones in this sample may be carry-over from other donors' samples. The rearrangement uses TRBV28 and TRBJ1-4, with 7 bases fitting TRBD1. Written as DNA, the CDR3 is TGTGCCAGCAGTCTTGACAGGGTTAATGAAAAACTGTTTTTT. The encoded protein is CASSLDRVNEKLFF.